This T cell receptor (beta chain) is drawn from a study of CD8+CD57+ T cells in acquired aplastic anemia. Overall study context: Mean DNA quantity obtained from sorted CD4+ and CD8+ cells was around 2.9 ug. Healthy donors gave around 9.9 million reads on average for CD4+ cells. Study-level results: Patients and controls shared over 25 CD8+ CDR3 sequences, highly expressed in patients. Between patients and controls, CD8+ Simpson's diversity did not vary significantly.

Points on this clonotype: Its specificity is unknown. It may be a read error: a sequence one base away is much more abundant.

Using genomic DNA as the template, TCR beta VDJ and CDR3 profiling was carried out. TCRdb recomputed calls from the reads with MiXCR, one row per CDR3 protein. The table lists over 100,000 distinct CDR3 sequences, less than 45% of them singletons. This CDR3 comprises 12 residues. V lost 2 bases, J lost 3 bases, and 5 bases lay in between. The germline V gene encodes CDR1 SGHDT and CDR2 YYEEEE. The TCR sequence derives from a human donor in good health, serving as a control. The specimen was sorted CD4+, CD8+, or CD8+CD57+ T cells (not recorded which) from PBMCs. The V gene is TRBV5-6, the J gene TRBJ2-5; no clear D gene. DNA of the CDR3: TGTGCCAGCAGCTTTGGTGAAGAGACCCAGTACTTC. It yields the protein CASSFGEETQYF. The whole variable domain, remainder taken from reference TRBV5-6 and TRBJ2-5, is DAGVTQSPTHLIKTRGQQVTLRCSPKSGHDTVSWYQQALGQGPQFIFQYYEEEERQRGNFPDRFSGHQFPNYSSELNVNALLLGDSALYLCASSFGEETQYFGPGTRLLVL.